These 20 T cell receptor beta chains were all obtained from the same sample, sequenced in a study of ipilimumab plus nivolumab after autologous stem cell transplantation. Clones were sequenced by immunoSEQ multiplex PCR, and TCRdb holds only the in-frame ones, with some missing. The sample yields several thousand clones, 75% to 90% seen once. The sample in question was PBMCs, obtained in a trial of ipilimumab plus nivolumab as post-transplant consolidation. The receptors shown here come from a female donor with multiple myeloma.

The chain carries TRBV27 and TRBJ1-6, with 9 bases lining up with TRBD1. Per the germline V gene, CDR1 is MNHEY and CDR2 is SMNVEV (reference sequence). The CDR3 is 18 residues long. J was trimmed by 2 bases and V by 5 bases; bases with no gene match: 10. The CDR3 DNA follows: TGTGCCAGCAGTGCACAGGGGGCGAGTGTCACCTATAATTCACCCCTCCACTTT. Its protein product is CASSAQGASVTYNSPLHF.

The genes are TRBV4-2 and TRBJ2-5; D not resolved. Per germline, CDR1 LGHNA and CDR2 YNFKEQ. Trimming took 0 bases from V and 4 from J, leaving 9 bases between them. The CDR3 length is 14 residues. Here the CDR3 reads CASSQDLGGETQYF. CDR3 sequence (DNA): TGTGCCAGCAGCCAAGATCTCGGTGGAGAGACCCAGTACTTC.

The V and J genes are TRBV18 and TRBJ1-5; D gene ambiguous. The CDR3 has 13 residues. V was pared by 5 bases and J by 6 bases, with 11 bases between. CDR1 KGHSH and CDR2 LQKENI come from the germline V gene. This CDR3 is CASSDSLGQPQHF. The CDR3 nucleotides read TGTGCCAGCTCAGACTCGTTAGGTCAGCCCCAGCATTTT.

This rearrangement joins TRBV11-2 to TRBJ2-7, with D tentatively TRBD1 (6 bases). V lost 5 bases to trimming and J lost 2 bases, with 13 bases between them. The V gene's germline CDR1 is SGHAT and CDR2 FQNNGV. The CDR3 has 14 residues. The CDR3: CASSVVQGPYEQYF. In DNA form, the CDR3 reads TGTGCCAGCAGCGTAGTGCAGGGGCCCTACGAGCAGTACTTC.

The rearrangement links TRBV2 to TRBJ2-7, with 7 nucleotides matching TRBD2. The CDR3 covers 14 residues. Germline values: CDR1 SNHLY, CDR2 FYNNEI. Trimming at V came to 6 bases and at J to 4 bases, leaving 9 bases not matched to a gene. CDR3 in amino acids: CASRLAPGGYEQYF. For the CDR3, the DNA is TGTGCCAGCAGACTAGCGCCCGGGGGGTACGAGCAGTACTTC.

This clone showed up just once. V usage is TRBV21-1 and J usage is TRBJ2-2; whether TRBD1, the table's D call, matches the DNA was not checked. TRBV21-1 is flagged as a pseudogene. The CDR3 contains 13 residues. CDR3 nucleotides: TGTGCCAGCAGGGCACAGGGGGCCGGGGAGCTGTTTTTT. Translation: CASRAQGAGELFF.

The chain employs TRBV14 and TRBJ2-1; TRBD2 matches 9 bases. Trimming cost V 1 base and J 15 bases; bases outside gene matches: 10. The germline CDR1 and CDR2 sequences are SGHDN and FVKESK. This CDR3 contains 14 residues. CDR3 protein: CASSQAILAGIVFF. CDR3 DNA: TGTGCCAGCAGCCAAGCGATCCTAGCGGGAATTGTGTTCTTC.

This chain uses TRBV4-2 with TRBJ2-3, with 7 bases identical to TRBD2. CDR1 is LGHNA, CDR2 YNFKEQ, per germline. The CDR3 has 17 residues. The junction had 13 bases not matched to a gene; V was cut back by 6 bases and J by 1 base. CDR3 nucleotides: TGTGCCAGCAGTTCCCCAGCGGGAAATGCGGGCACAGATACGCAGTATTTT. Its protein is CASSSPAGNAGTDTQYF.

V and J are TRBV7-8 and TRBJ1-6, with D perhaps TRBD1 (6 bases). Per germline, CDR1 SGHVS and CDR2 FQNEAQ. The length of the CDR3 is 17 residues. V lost 6 bases, J lost 0 bases, and 15 bases lay in between. The CDR3 DNA is TGTGCCAGCAGTTCTATAGGACAGAGCTCCTATAATTCACCCCTCCACTTT. It yields the protein CASSSIGQSSYNSPLHF.

This chain connects TRBV18 to TRBJ2-7, with D possibly matching TRBD2 (5 bases). This CDR3 region has 17 residues. The V end lost 3 bases, the J end lost 2 bases, and 20 bases lay between the germline ends. Germline-derived CDR1 and CDR2 are KGHSH and LQKENI. In DNA, the CDR3 is TGTGCCAGCTCACCCGGTCCGCGAGGGTCTCGGGCCTACGAGCAGTACTTC. Its translation is CASSPGPRGSRAYEQYF.

As concerns this clone: Relative to the germline gene, one junction end is altered; a read error may explain this. This chain joins TRBV7-6 and TRBJ1-1; D unresolved. This CDR3 is built from 12 residues. The germline V gene encodes CDR1 SGHVS and CDR2 FNYEAQ. The CDR3 reads CASSLANTEASF. The CDR3 DNA reads TGTGCCAGCAGCTTAGCGAACACTGAAGCTTCCTTT. Based on the CDR3 plus reference TRBV7-6 and TRBJ1-1, the full variable domain is GAGVSQSPRYKVTKRGQDVALRCDPISGHVSLYWYRQALGQGPEFLTYFNYEAQQDKSGLPNDRFSAERPEGSISTLTIQRTEQRDSAMYRCASSLANTEASFGQGTRLTVV.

This chain connects TRBV2 to TRBJ2-5, with 8 nucleotides matching TRBD1. Germline trimming cut 10 bases from V and 3 bases from J; bases unmatched to any gene: 4. The germline V gene encodes CDR1 SNHLY and CDR2 FYNNEI. The CDR3 totals 12 residues. CDR3 sequence (DNA): TGTGCCACCGCGACAGGGGAAGAGACCCAGTACTTC. Protein sequence: CATATGEETQYF.

The chain has TRBV19 and TRBJ2-3; 9 bases match TRBD2. Germline V gene data show CDR1 as LNHDA and CDR2 as SQIVND (reference sequence). Unmatched junction bases numbered 4, after V lost 4 bases and J lost 5 bases. This CDR3 has 14 amino acids. The CDR3 loop is CASSSILAGDTQYF. CDR3 sequence (DNA): TGTGCCAGTAGTAGCATACTAGCGGGAGATACGCAGTATTTT.

The V gene is TRBV2, the J gene TRBJ1-3; weak D call: TRBD1 (6 bases). The length of the CDR3 is 16 residues. Germline V gene sequence: CDR1 SNHLY, CDR2 FYNNEI. V was shortened by 4 bases and J by 4 bases, with 17 bases between the two germline ends. CDR3 sequence (DNA): TGTGCCAGCAGTGGGGGCAGGGGAAATGCAGGAAACACCATATATTTT. This gives the protein CASSGGRGNAGNTIYF.

This rearrangement joins TRBV18 to TRBJ2-7, with 7 bases lining up with TRBD1. CDR1 and CDR2 from the germline V gene are KGHSH and LQKENI. The J segment lost 0 bases and the V segment lost 5 bases, leaving 7 bases of the junction unmatched. The CDR3 runs to 15 residues. CDR3 sequence reads: CASSRQGTYSYEQYF. CDR3 DNA: TGTGCCAGCTCAAGACAGGGAACCTACTCCTACGAGCAGTACTTC.

The genes are TRBV16 and TRBJ2-3; TRBD1 matches 7 bases. CDR1 KGHSY and CDR2 FQNENV come from the germline V gene. V shed 4 bases and J 0 bases; nucleotides not matched to a gene: 10. The CDR3 has 17 residues. CDR3 in amino acids: CASSPRDRDISTDTQYF. The CDR3 coding sequence is TGTGCCAGCAGCCCCAGGGACAGAGATATTAGCACAGATACGCAGTATTTT.

The chain carries TRBV7-2 and TRBJ2-2, with D possibly matching TRBD2 (7 bases). This CDR3 spans 15 amino acids. Germline CDR1 reads SGHTA; CDR2 reads FQGNSA. V lost 3 bases, J lost 4 bases, and 12 bases lay in between. CDR3 DNA: TGTGCCAGCAGCTTGGGAGGGGGTAGCACCGGGGAGCTGTTTTTT. Its protein product is CASSLGGGSTGELFF. The whole variable domain, filled in from reference TRBV7-2 and TRBJ2-2, reads GAGVSQSPSNKVTEKGKDVELRCDPISGHTALYWYRQSLGQGLEFLIYFQGNSAPDKSGLPSDRFSAERTGGSVSTLTIQRTQQEDSAVYLCASSLGGGSTGELFFGEGSRLTVL.

This chain uses TRBV6-5 with TRBJ2-7; TRBD2 matches at 11 bases. Germline CDR1 is MNHEY and CDR2 is SVGAGI. The CDR3 consists of 15 residues. Germline trimming cut 10 bases from V and 0 bases from J; bases unmatched to any gene: 8. This chain's CDR3 is CATTSGILGSYEQYF. The CDR3 DNA follows: TGTGCCACGACTAGCGGGATCTTGGGCTCCTACGAGCAGTACTTC.

V gene TRBV23-1 combines with J gene TRBJ2-1; D perhaps matches TRBD2 (6 bases). TRBV23-1 is an open reading frame whose function is uncertain. CDR3 length equals 15 residues. V lost 8 bases, J lost 6 bases, and 20 bases lay in between. CDR3 bases: TGCGCCAGCGATTACGGGAGTACAGTTTTCAATGAGCAGTTCTTC. It encodes CASDYGSTVFNEQFF.

This sequence joins TRBV27 and TRBJ2-7; 10 bases agree with TRBD2. Germline V gene lookup returns CDR1 MNHEY and CDR2 SMNVEV (reference sequence). This CDR3 is built from 17 residues. V shed 5 bases, J shed 2 bases, and the junction held 12 bases outside the gene matches. CDR3 sequence: CASSRTLSGTSAYEQYF. CDR3 bases: TGTGCCAGCAGTCGAACTCTTAGTGGGACTAGCGCCTACGAGCAGTACTTC.